This T cell receptor beta chain came from a study of STAT5B mutations in CD4+ large granular lymphocyte leukemia. Overall study findings and caveats: Main leukemic clonotypes were patient-specific, but more than 20% appeared at low frequency elsewhere. CD4-sorted patient repertoires seemed more clonal than healthy CD4+ repertoires.

The survey-level immunoSEQ assay was used. Libraries were prepared by immunoSEQ multiplex PCR; TCRdb keeps only in-frame clonotypes and omits some of them. The table has thousands of clones, roughly 86% seen once; the top ten hold roughly 45%. Concerning this clone itself: As yet, its antigen is unknown.

The junction had 4 bases not matched to a gene; V was cut back by 6 bases and J by 1 base. The CDR3 runs to 14 residues. The germline CDR1 and CDR2 sequences are MNHNS and SASEGT. The sample comprised PBMCs. The TCR originated in a woman in her seventies with CD4+ T-cell large granular lymphocyte leukemia. The chain uses TRBV6-1 and TRBJ2-7; 9 bases match TRBD1. Here the CDR3 DNA reads TGTGCCAGCAGGGCCGGGACAGGGTCCTACGAGCAGTACTTC. This gives the protein CASRAGTGSYEQYF.